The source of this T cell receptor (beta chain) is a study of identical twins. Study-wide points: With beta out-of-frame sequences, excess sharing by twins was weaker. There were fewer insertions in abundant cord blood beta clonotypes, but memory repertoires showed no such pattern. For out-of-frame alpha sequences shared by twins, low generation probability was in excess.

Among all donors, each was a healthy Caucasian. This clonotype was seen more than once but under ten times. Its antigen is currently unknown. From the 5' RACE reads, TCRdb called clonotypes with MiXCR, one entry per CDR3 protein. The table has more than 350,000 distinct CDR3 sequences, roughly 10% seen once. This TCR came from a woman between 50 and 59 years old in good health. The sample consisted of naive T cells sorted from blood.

The CDR3 loop is CASSDRENYGYTF. CDR3 in DNA: TGCGCCAGCAGCGACAGGGAGAACTATGGCTACACCTTC. The chain recombines TRBV5-1 with TRBJ1-2, with 7 bases identical to TRBD1. V lost 4 bases and J lost 2; bases outside the gene matches: 2. The CDR3 contains 13 residues. The V gene's germline CDR1 is SGHRS and CDR2 YFSETQ.